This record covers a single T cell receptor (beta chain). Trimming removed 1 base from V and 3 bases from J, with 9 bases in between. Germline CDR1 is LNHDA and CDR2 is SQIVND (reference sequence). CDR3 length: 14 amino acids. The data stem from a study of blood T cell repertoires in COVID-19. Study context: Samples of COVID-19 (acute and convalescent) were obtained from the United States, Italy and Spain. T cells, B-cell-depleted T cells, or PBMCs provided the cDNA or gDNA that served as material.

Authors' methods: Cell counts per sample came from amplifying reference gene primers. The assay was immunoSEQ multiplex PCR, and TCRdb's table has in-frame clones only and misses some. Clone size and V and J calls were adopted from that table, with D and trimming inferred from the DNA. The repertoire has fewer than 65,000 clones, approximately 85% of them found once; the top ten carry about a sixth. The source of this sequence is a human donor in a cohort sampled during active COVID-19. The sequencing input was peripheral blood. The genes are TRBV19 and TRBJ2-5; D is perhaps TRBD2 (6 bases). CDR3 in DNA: TGTGCCAGTAGTATAGTGGGCGGGAAAGAGACCCAGTACTTC. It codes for CASSIVGGKETQYF.